A single sample gave rise to the 6 T cell receptor beta chains below, sequenced in a study of CD4+ T cells in melanoma (dated by TCRdb to 2022 to 2024). The library was built by means of the immunoSEQ multiplex PCR assay. Drawn from immuneACCESS, this table holds only the in-frame rearrangements with V and J called that TCRdb kept. Clones are partly lost; checked studies trace under half to an unresolved V gene and leave the rest unexplained. The sample data list tens of thousands of clones, and about 72% of these were observed just once. The top ten hold around 4.8% of the sample. The sample was tumor tissue. The receptors originated from a human donor with melanoma.

CDR3 nucleotide sequence: TGTGCCAGCAGCTTAGGCAACTACAATGAGCAGTTCTTC. It is translated as CASSLGNYNEQFF. The rearrangement joins TRBV11-3 to TRBJ2-1; D is unclear. The V and J ends lost 1 base and 3 bases respectively, with 4 bases between them. This CDR3 has 13 amino acids. CDR1 SGHNT and CDR2 YENEEA come from the germline V gene.

The V and J genes are TRBV18 and TRBJ2-1; 8 bases are a match to TRBD2. Germline CDR1 is KGHSH and CDR2 is LQKENI. V was clipped by 1 base and J by 5 bases; unmatched bases: 7. CDR3 length: 16 residues. In DNA form, the CDR3 reads TGTGCCAGCTCACCACGTACGGCTAGCGGGCACAATGAGCAGTTCTTC. Translating it yields CASSPRTASGHNEQFF.

In this sample, this clone turned up a few times. The chain has TRBV15 and TRBJ2-7; D is unclear. Between the trimmed V and J ends, which lost 3 bases and 5 bases, there was a span of 8 bases. The germline V gene encodes CDR1 LNHNV and CDR2 YYDKDF (reference sequence). The CDR3 contains 12 residues. In DNA, the CDR3 is TGTGCCACCAGCAGTGGGTGGGACGAGCAGTACTTC. This encodes CATSSGWDEQYF.

The gene calls are TRBV30 and TRBJ1-5; TRBD1 might be the D (6 bases). Deletions cut 2 bases from V and 10 bases from J, with 15 bases between. This CDR3 comprises 13 residues. From germline, CDR1 is GTSNPN and CDR2 SVGIG (reference sequence). CDR3 sequence: CAWSPRDIQPQHF. Here the CDR3 DNA reads TGTGCCTGGAGTCCACGGGACATACAACCCCAGCATTTT.

The chain uses TRBV19 and TRBJ1-2; TRBD1 agrees at 9 bases. CDR3 length: 16 residues. V gave up 3 bases and J gave up 0 bases; unmatched junction bases: 5. Germline CDR1 LNHDA, CDR2 SQIVND (reference sequence). In nucleotides, the CDR3 is TGTGCCAGTAGTATTTTTAGACAGGGGGCTAACTATGGCTACACCTTC. Translated, it gives CASSIFRQGANYGYTF.

The V and J genes are TRBV14 and TRBJ2-3; a weak D match, TRBD2 (6 bases). This CDR3 comprises 17 residues. Trimming left V 6 bases short and J 2 bases short, with 21 bases between. Germline CDR1 reads SGHDN; CDR2 reads FVKESK. CDR3 DNA sequence: TGTGCCAGCAGGGGAATCCTTGTAGCGGCCGCCACAGATACGCAGTATTTT. Translation gives CASRGILVAAATDTQYF.